Sequencing of this T cell receptor (beta chain) was carried out in a study of shared clonotypes between healthy human individuals. CD4+ cell separation produced CD45RA+ naive and CD45RA-negative memory subsets. Data came from immunoSEQ multiplex PCR; TCRdb stores just in-frame clones and leaves some out. The repertoire consists of around 940,000 clones, with 76% occurring once and the leading ten covering around 1.5%. This CDR3 contains 15 residues. The germline gives CDR1 SGHAT, CDR2 FQNNGV. Trimming removed 0 bases from V and 6 bases from J, with 15 bases in between. This clonotype was obtained from a man between 18 and 35 years old in good health. Sample: memory CD4+ T cells sorted from blood. Subset denoted: CD45RA-negative fraction. This sequence joins TRBV11-2 and TRBJ2-7; D possibly corresponds to TRBD1 (5 bases). The DNA for the CDR3 is TGTGCCAGCAGCTTAGATCTATCGGCAGGGCCCGAGCAGTACTTC. Its translation is CASSLDLSAGPEQYF.